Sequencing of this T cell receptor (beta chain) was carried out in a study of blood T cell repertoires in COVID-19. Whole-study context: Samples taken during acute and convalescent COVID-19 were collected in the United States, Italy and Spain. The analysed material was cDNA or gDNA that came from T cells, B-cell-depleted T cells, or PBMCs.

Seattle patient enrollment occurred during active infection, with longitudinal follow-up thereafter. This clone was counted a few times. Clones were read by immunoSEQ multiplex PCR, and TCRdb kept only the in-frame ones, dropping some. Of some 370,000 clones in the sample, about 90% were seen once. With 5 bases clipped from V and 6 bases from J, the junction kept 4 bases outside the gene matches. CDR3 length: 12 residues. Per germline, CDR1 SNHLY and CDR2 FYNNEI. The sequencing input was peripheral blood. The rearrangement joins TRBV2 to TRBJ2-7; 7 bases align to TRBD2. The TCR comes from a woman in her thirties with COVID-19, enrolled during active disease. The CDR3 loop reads CASSREGGEQYF. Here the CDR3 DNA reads TGTGCCAGCAGTAGGGAGGGAGGCGAGCAGTACTTC.